Each of the 7 T cell receptor beta chains below was sequenced from the same sample in a study of CD8 T cells in ankylosing spondylitis. In TCRdb, the 5' RACE reads were re-called with MiXCR into one record per CDR3 protein. The table lists some 15,000 distinct CDR3 sequences, roughly 8.2% of them singletons. Material: blood. These TCRs come from a male donor with ankylosing spondylitis or in good health (not recorded which).

This clonotype has ten or more counts. The rearrangement joins TRBV28 to TRBJ2-7; unclear D gene. V shed 5 bases and J shed 3 bases, with 5 bases lying between them. Germline V gene sequence: CDR1 MDHEN, CDR2 SYDVKM. The CDR3 extends over 11 amino acids. The CDR3 region has the DNA TGTGCCAGCAGTCGCCTCTACGAGCAGTACGTC. This sequence encodes CASSRLYEQYV.

This clonotype was seen at least ten times. The chain is built from TRBV5-1 and TRBJ2-7; 9 bases align to TRBD1. J gave up 2 bases and V 5 bases, and 5 bases lay outside the gene matches. CDR1 and CDR2 from the germline V gene are SGHRS and YFSETQ. The CDR3 has 14 amino acids. CDR3 nucleotide sequence: TGCGCCAGCAGGGCCCGGGACAGGGCCTACGAGCAGTACTTC. The encoded protein is CASRARDRAYEQYF.

This clonotype was detected ten times or more. The chain employs TRBV5-1 and TRBJ1-1; D unclear. V shed 2 bases and J shed 1 base, with 12 bases lying between them. Germline CDR1 and CDR2: SGHRS and YFSETQ. The CDR3 is 15 amino acids. The CDR3 reads CASSLHRTENTEAFF. The CDR3 DNA sequence: TGCGCCAGCAGCTTACACCGGACGGAGAACACTGAAGCTTTCTTT.

This clonotype was recorded at least ten times. The chain carries TRBV7-2 and TRBJ2-5, with TRBD1 as a possible D gene (6 bases). Germline assignment: CDR1 SGHTA and CDR2 FQGNSA. Trimming took 5 bases from V and 5 from J, leaving 15 bases between them. The CDR3 contains 14 residues. The CDR3 coding sequence is TGTGCCAGCAGCATCCCCGGCAGGGGTGAGACCCAGTACTTC. Its translation is CASSIPGRGETQYF.

V gene TRBV5-1 combines with J gene TRBJ2-5; perhaps TRBD1 as D (6 bases). The germline gives CDR1 SGHRS, CDR2 YFSETQ. There are 15 residues in the CDR3. V gave up 4 bases and J gave up 4 bases, with 17 bases separating them. The CDR3 DNA follows: TGCGCCAGCAGCGTCCAGGGGACCGGGGCAGAGACCCAGTACTTC. Protein product: CASSVQGTGAETQYF.

This clonotype showed up just a few times. In nucleotides, the CDR3 is TGTGCCACCAGTGATTACGGACAGGCGAATCAGCCCCAGCATTTT. The encoded protein is CATSDYGQANQPQHF. This chain links TRBV24-1 with TRBJ1-5, with TRBD1 matching 7 bases. The germline V gene encodes CDR1 KGHDR and CDR2 SFDVKD. Germline trimming cut 2 bases from V and 4 bases from J; bases unmatched to any gene: 4. The CDR3 spans 15 residues.

The V call is TRBV4-1, the J call TRBJ1-2, with D unresolved. V lost 5 bases to trimming and J lost 8 bases, with 15 bases between them. The CDR3 extends over 13 amino acids. Germline values: CDR1 MGHRA, CDR2 YSYEKL. CDR3 in DNA: TGCGCCAGCAGCACCCAATCGATGACGGGCTACACCTTC. This encodes CASSTQSMTGYTF.